This TCR beta chain was profiled in a study of blood T cell repertoires in COVID-19. Study details: From T cells, B-cell-depleted T cells, or PBMCs came the material, which was cDNA or gDNA.

In the study's own analysis: Nucleated cell counts were estimated from reference gene primer amplification. Repertoires were generated with immunoSEQ multiplex PCR, while TCRdb's copy carries only in-frame clones and drops some. That table furnishes V, J and clone size, whereas the DNA furnished D and trimming. The repertoire holds some 150,000 clones, with about 90% as singletons. The CDR3 covers 13 residues. CDR1 and CDR2 (germline): GTSNPN, SVGIG (reference sequence). The ends were cut back, 3 bases at V and 4 bases at J, with 9 bases in the middle. This clone was found once. This sequence originates from a woman aged 60-75 years with acute or convalescent COVID-19. The sample comprised peripheral blood. The J gene is TRBJ1-4, the V gene TRBV30; TRBD1 might be the D (6 bases). CDR3 coding DNA: TGTGCCTGGAGGGGACAAGTTAATGAAAAACTGTTTTTT. Its translation is CAWRGQVNEKLFF.